This T cell receptor (beta chain) derives from a study of blood T cell repertoires in COVID-19. Study overall: The United States, Italy and Spain were the sources of the acute and convalescent COVID-19 samples.

Using immunoSEQ multiplex PCR, the repertoire was profiled, and TCRdb retains in-frame clones only, with some absent. The table lists hundreds of thousands of clones, around 90% of them singletons. The CDR3 contains 13 residues. V lost 3 bases and J lost 3; bases outside the gene matches: 3. Germline V gene sequence: CDR1 SQVTM, CDR2 ANQGSEA. Sequencing was done on a sample of peripheral blood. The chain recombines TRBV29-1 with TRBJ2-7; 9 positions match TRBD1. This sequence was found in a woman aged 25 to 45 with acute or convalescent COVID-19. For the CDR3, the DNA is TGCAGCGTTGAGATGACAGGGGGCTACGAGCAGTACTTC. Protein product: CSVEMTGGYEQYF.